Included here is one T cell receptor beta chain sequence, with context. What it binds is not known. The CDR3 consists of 15 residues. CDR1 is MDHEN and CDR2 is SYDVKM in the germline V gene. Trimming left V 5 bases short and J 0 bases short, with 13 bases between. This specimen belongs to a study of shared clonotypes between healthy human individuals. An even split of each subset's genomic DNA across several immunoSEQ plates was performed. Assay used: immunoSEQ multiplex PCR; TCRdb lists only in-frame clones, some missing. The sample carries roughly 1,500,000 clones, approximately 98% recorded once. The study, taken as a whole, reports: About 5% of naive CD4 clonotypes were shared across a handful of donors.

The rearrangement joins TRBV28 to TRBJ1-1; D possibly corresponds to TRBD1 (6 bases). The sequence was obtained from a man aged 25 to 40 in good health. The source material was naive CD4+ T cells sorted from blood. As for subset: CD45RA+ positively selected. CDR3 protein: CASSIQQGMNTEAFF. The CDR3 DNA follows: TGTGCCAGCAGTATTCAACAGGGAATGAACACTGAAGCTTTCTTT. The full variable domain, in which reference TRBV28 and TRBJ1-1 provide the parts outside the CDR3, is DVKVTQSSRYLVKRTGEKVFLECVQDMDHENMFWYRQDPGLGLRLIYFSYDVKMKEKGDIPEGYSVSREKKERFSLILESASTNQTSMYLCASSIQQGMNTEAFFGQGTRLTVV.